These 27 T cell receptor beta chains were sequenced from one sample in a study of shared clonotypes between healthy human individuals. Profiled with immunoSEQ multiplex PCR; TCRdb holds only in-frame clones, not every one. Among approximately 500,000 clones, 70% to 80% were seen once, and the ten largest hold around 13%. The sequenced sample was PBMCs. Every receptor here comes from a woman in her 40s in good health. Some clones in this sample may be carry-over from other donors' samples.

This clone was counted a few times. J is TRBJ2-7 and V is TRBV4-2; D unclear. The CDR3 length is 12 residues. The V end lost 4 bases, the J end lost 0 bases, and 4 bases lay between the germline ends. Germline V gene data show CDR1 as LGHNA and CDR2 as YNFKEQ. The CDR3 bases are TGTGCCAGCAGCCGAGACTCCTACGAGCAGTACTTC. It yields the protein CASSRDSYEQYF.

The genes are TRBV4-1 and TRBJ2-7; TRBD1 matches at 8 bases. The V gene end was trimmed by 0 bases and the J gene end by 1 base; junction bases not matched to a gene: 2. Germline-derived CDR1 and CDR2 are MGHRA and YSYEKL. This CDR3 has 15 residues. Here the CDR3 reads CASSQDWTGSYEQYF. CDR3 DNA sequence: TGCGCCAGCAGCCAAGACTGGACAGGGTCCTACGAGCAGTACTTC.

This sequence joins TRBV12-5 and TRBJ2-1; D is unclear. Trimming removed 0 bases at V and 7 bases at J, with 13 bases between. CDR3 length equals 15 residues. In germline, CDR1 is LGHNT, CDR2 FRNRAP. The CDR3 sequence is CASGLVLGSYNEQFF. As DNA, the CDR3 is TGTGCTAGTGGTTTGGTATTGGGTAGCTATAATGAGCAGTTCTTC.

J is TRBJ1-5 and V is TRBV6-6; possible D gene TRBD1, 5 bases. The CDR3 length is 15 residues. Germline V lookup: CDR1 MNHNY, CDR2 SVGAGI (reference sequence). V lost 7 bases, J lost 3 bases, and 16 bases lay in between. Written as DNA, the CDR3 is TGTGCCAGCACTACCTGGGCAGGGTTCAATCAGCCCCAGCATTTT. Protein product: CASTTWAGFNQPQHF.

The chain carries TRBV7-7 and TRBJ2-3, with TRBD1 as a possible D gene (6 bases). This CDR3 region has 13 residues. The V end lost 5 bases, the J end lost 3 bases, and 9 bases lay between the germline ends. The germline V gene encodes CDR1 SSHAT and CDR2 FNYEAQ (reference sequence). The CDR3 nucleotides read TGTGCCAGCAGCGTTGGACAGACAGATACGCAGTATTTT. The encoded protein is CASSVGQTDTQYF. The whole variable domain, filled in from reference TRBV7-7 and TRBJ2-3, reads GAGVSQSPRYKVTKRGQDVTLRCDPISSHATLYWYQQALGQGPEFLTYFNYEAQPDKSGLPSDRFSAERPEGSISTLTIQRTEQRDSAMYRCASSVGQTDTQYFGPGTRLTVL.

The CDR3 reads CASSPPTDSDTQYF. The CDR3 region has the DNA TGTGCCAGCAGCCCACCGACAGATTCAGATACGCAGTATTTT. This chain connects TRBV7-2 to TRBJ2-3; tentative D call: TRBD1 (5 bases). Germline CDR1 and CDR2: SGHTA and FQGNSA. The ends were cut back, 5 bases at V and 4 bases at J, with 13 bases in the middle. CDR3 length equals 14 residues. The full variable domain, its missing parts supplied by reference TRBV7-2 and TRBJ2-3, is GAGVSQSPSNKVTEKGKDVELRCDPISGHTALYWYRQSLGQGLEFLIYFQGNSAPDKSGLPSDRFSAERTGGSVSTLTIQRTQQEDSAVYLCASSPPTDSDTQYFGPGTRLTVL.

The chain couples TRBV6-1 to TRBJ2-5, with TRBD1 identical over 7 bases. The CDR3 extends over 13 amino acids. V gave up 8 bases and J gave up 5 bases; unmatched junction bases: 8. The germline CDR1 and CDR2 sequences are MNHNS and SASEGT. The CDR3 coding sequence is TGTGCCAGCTCCCCGACAGGGCTGGAGACCCAGTACTTC. Its translation is CASSPTGLETQYF.

Points on this clone: Other DNA sequences within the sample encode an identical CDR3. The V call is TRBV10-3, the J call TRBJ1-2, with 7 bases identical to TRBD1. This CDR3 region has 13 residues. Per the germline V gene, CDR1 is ENHRY and CDR2 is SYGVKD. J lost 2 bases, V lost 5 bases, and 2 bases had no gene match. The DNA of the CDR3 is TGTGCCATCAGTCCGGACAGGAACTATGGCTACACCTTC. This sequence encodes CAISPDRNYGYTF.

This clone turned up a few times. The V gene is TRBV30, the J gene TRBJ1-4; 7 bases agree with TRBD1. Trimming removed 4 bases from V and 8 bases from J; junction bases left unmatched: 4. Germline V gives CDR1 GTSNPN, CDR2 SVGIG (reference sequence). The CDR3 totals 12 residues. DNA of the CDR3: TGTGCCTGGACAGGGGGAAGAGAAAAACTGTTTTTT. It specifies CAWTGGREKLFF.

The rearrangement uses TRBV2 and TRBJ2-1; D is unclear. The V gene's germline CDR1 is SNHLY and CDR2 FYNNEI. This CDR3 has 12 amino acids. Trimming cost V 6 bases and J 8 bases, with 11 bases left between them. For the CDR3, the DNA is TGTGCCAGCAGGCAGATGGCCGATGAGCAGTTCTTC. Protein product: CASRQMADEQFF.

This chain uses TRBV30 with TRBJ2-1; maybe TRBD2 (5 bases). Trimming shortened V by 6 bases and J by 9 bases, and 9 bases separated the two germline ends. The CDR3 runs 10 residues. The germline gives CDR1 GTSNPN, CDR2 SVGIG (reference sequence). The CDR3 spells CACSRGEQFF. Here the CDR3 DNA reads TGTGCCTGCTCTCGGGGTGAGCAGTTCTTC.

The V and J genes are TRBV7-9 and TRBJ2-2; the D gene is possibly TRBD2 (6 bases). CDR3 length: 15 amino acids. Trimming removed 5 bases at V and 7 bases at J, with 17 bases between. Germline CDR1 reads SEHNR; CDR2 reads FQNEAQ (reference sequence). The CDR3 region has the DNA TGTGCCAGCAGCCCGATTTTCGCGGGATACGGGGAGCTGTTTTTT. Translated: CASSPIFAGYGELFF.

The chain employs TRBV28 and TRBJ2-3; D gene ambiguous. The length of the CDR3 is 14 residues. CDR1 and CDR2 from the germline V gene are MDHEN and SYDVKM. Trimming took off 3 bases at V and 0 bases at J, with 7 bases between the two ends. The DNA of the CDR3 is TGTGCCAGCAGTTTTCTGGCAAGCACAGATACGCAGTATTTT. It yields the protein CASSFLASTDTQYF.

The CDR3: CASSLTGNNEQFF. The CDR3 coding sequence is TGTGCCAGCAGTCTTACAGGGAACAATGAGCAGTTCTTC. The V gene is TRBV27, the J gene TRBJ2-1, with TRBD1 as a possible D gene (6 bases). The CDR3 runs to 13 residues. Germline assignment: CDR1 MNHEY and CDR2 SMNVEV (reference sequence). The germline V and J ends were trimmed by 5 bases and 5 bases, with 10 bases remaining between them.

Concerning this clone: A read error may account for a junction end that differs from germline. This chain connects TRBV5-1 to TRBJ2-5; 10 nucleotides match TRBD1. Looked up from germline, CDR1 is SGHRS and CDR2 is YFSETQ. The CDR3 consists of 15 residues. CDR3 loop: CASHPGTGDQETQYF. The CDR3, as DNA: TGCGCCAGCCACCCGGGGACAGGGGACCAGGAGACCCAGTACTTC.

The J gene is TRBJ2-5, the V gene TRBV29-1; 10 nucleotides align to TRBD2. The CDR3 covers 14 residues. Germline CDR1 reads SQVTM; CDR2 reads ANQGSEA. V dropped 3 bases and J dropped 7; count of bases not matched to a gene: 8. This chain's CDR3 is CSVDSAGGPRTQYF. The CDR3 DNA sequence: TGCAGCGTTGACTCAGCGGGAGGGCCGAGGACCCAGTACTTC.

This clone was observed a single time. The chain recombines TRBV9 with TRBJ2-7; 10 bases line up with TRBD2. Germline V CDR1 and CDR2: SGDLS, YYNGEE. The CDR3 sequence is 16 residues long. V lost 0 bases to trimming and J lost 4 bases; unmatched junction nucleotides: 7. This CDR3 is CASSVGLAGHNYEQYF. The CDR3 nucleotides read TGTGCCAGCAGCGTAGGACTAGCGGGCCACAATTACGAGCAGTACTTC. Full variable domain (rest looked up from reference TRBV9 and TRBJ2-7): DSGVTQTPKHLITATGQRVTLRCSPRSGDLSVYWYQQSLDQGLQFLIQYYNGEERAKGNILERFSAQQFPDLHSELNLSSLELGDSALYFCASSVGLAGHNYEQYFGPGTRLTVT.

The chain joins TRBV11-2 to TRBJ2-7; 8 nucleotides match TRBD2. CDR1 and CDR2 (germline): SGHAT, FQNNGV. The CDR3 totals 16 residues. V lost 2 bases, J lost 0 bases, and 6 bases stayed unmatched. The chain's CDR3 is CASSLLAGPSSYEQYF. The CDR3 DNA reads TGTGCCAGCAGCTTACTAGCGGGTCCGAGCTCCTACGAGCAGTACTTC.

V is TRBV6-1 and J is TRBJ2-7; D assignment may be TRBD1 or TRBD2 (6 bases each). The ends were cut back, 7 bases at V and 7 bases at J, with 17 bases in the middle. Germline CDR1 is MNHNS and CDR2 is SASEGT. This CDR3 region has 13 residues. CDR3 nucleotides: TGTGCCAGCATGGTCCCGGGGGCGGGTGAGCAGTACTTC. Amino acids: CASMVPGAGEQYF.

The J gene is TRBJ2-1, the V gene TRBV9, with 12 bases identical to TRBD2. The CDR3 length is 15 residues. Per germline, CDR1 SGDLS and CDR2 YYNGEE. The trim removed 3 bases at V and 6 bases at J, leaving 4 bases unmatched. CDR3 in DNA: TGTGCCAGCAGCGACACTAGCGGGAGGTCCAATGAGCAGTTCTTC. This encodes CASSDTSGRSNEQFF.

The CDR3 sequence is CASSLDWPGNEQFF. Here the CDR3 DNA reads TGTGCCAGCAGCTTAGATTGGCCGGGAAATGAGCAGTTCTTC. The chain joins TRBV11-3 to TRBJ2-1; the D gene is possibly TRBD2 (5 bases). The CDR3 has 14 amino acids. Germline loops: CDR1 SGHNT, CDR2 YENEEA. V gave up 0 bases and J gave up 7 bases, with 10 bases separating them.

V and J are TRBV5-5 and TRBJ2-1; the D gene is possibly TRBD2 (6 bases). Germline values: CDR1 SGHKS, CDR2 YYEKEE (reference sequence). Trimming took 2 bases from V and 7 from J, leaving 13 bases between them. CDR3 length: 14 amino acids. CDR3 sequence: CASSFRDLRNEQFF. The CDR3 region has the DNA TGTGCCAGCAGCTTCCGGGACTTGAGGAATGAGCAGTTCTTC. Together with reference TRBV5-5 and TRBJ2-1, the CDR3 gives the full variable domain: DAGVTQSPTHLIKTRGQQVTLRCSPISGHKSVSWYQQVLGQGPQFIFQYYEKEERGRGNFPDRFSARQFPNYSSELNVNALLLGDSALYLCASSFRDLRNEQFFGPGTRLTVL.

This clone was picked up one time. A much bigger clone sits one base away, suggesting this may be a read error. V usage is TRBV4-2 and J usage is TRBJ2-3; 7 bases map to TRBD2. V trimming: 0 bases; J trimming: 3 bases; junction bases outside the gene matches: 9. Looked up from germline, CDR1 is LGHNA and CDR2 is YNFKEQ. CDR3 length equals 17 residues. As DNA, the CDR3 is TGTGCCAGCAGCCAAGATACCAGCGGGAATTTGACAGATACGCAGTATTTT. Translated: CASSQDTSGNLTDTQYF.

This chain joins TRBV27 and TRBJ2-7; TRBD1 matches at 8 bases. The germline gives CDR1 MNHEY, CDR2 SMNVEV (reference sequence). This CDR3 contains 14 residues. The V and J ends lost 3 bases and 4 bases, in that order; junction bases with no gene match: 5. The CDR3 sequence is CASSFGRGRYEQYF. The CDR3 nucleotides read TGTGCCAGCAGTTTCGGCAGGGGGCGATACGAGCAGTACTTC.

V is TRBV9 and J is TRBJ2-1; 9 bases match TRBD2. This CDR3 has 14 residues. Germline CDR1 and CDR2: SGDLS and YYNGEE. Losses at the gene ends were 6 bases for V and 6 bases for J; bases not matched to a gene: 7. CDR3 in DNA: TGTGCCAGCACCTATAGCGGGGGTGGCAATGAGCAGTTCTTC. This translates into CASTYSGGGNEQFF.

The chain joins TRBV5-6 to TRBJ1-3; D unclear. This CDR3 contains 12 residues. The V end was cut by 5 bases, the J end by 6 bases, with 9 bases between. CDR1 and CDR2 (germline): SGHDT, YYEEEE. CDR3 in amino acids: CASSLGQNTIYF. The CDR3 nucleotides are TGTGCCAGCAGTCTTGGCCAAAACACCATATATTTT.

The CDR3 here is CASSLIGTGGYEQYF. The CDR3 region has the DNA TGTGCCAGCAGTTTAATCGGGACAGGGGGCTACGAGCAGTACTTC. J is TRBJ2-7 and V is TRBV28; 11 bases align to TRBD1. J lost 3 bases, V lost 2 bases, and 3 bases had no gene match. This CDR3 spans 15 amino acids. Germline values: CDR1 MDHEN, CDR2 SYDVKM.